This T cell receptor (beta chain) was captured in a study of OX40 agonist ivuxolimab in advanced cancers. Overall study: With a range of about 23 to 85, age averaged about 58 years, and around 80% were male. A history of anti-PD-1, anti-PD-L1 or anti-CTLA-4 therapy was acceptable, and 30% to 45% had some. Study findings and constraints: There was clonal expansion of CD4+ and CD8+ blood T cells by week 6 at 0.1 to 3.0 mg/kg.

Exclusion applied to patients with autoimmune disease history or systemic immunosuppression. This CDR3 is 16 amino acids long. Trimming removed 1 base from V and 1 base from J, with 11 bases in between. Germline V gives CDR1 LNHNV, CDR2 YYDKDF (reference sequence). Here immunoSEQ multiplex PCR was the method, and the copy in TCRdb shows in-frame clones only, minus some. The sample carries approximately 58,000 clones, more than 75% recorded once. In its sample, this clone was seen a few times. No antigen is known for it. The sequencing used CD4+ or CD8+ T cells sorted from blood, collected in a trial of the OX40 agonist ivuxolimab. The TCR was taken from an adult with an advanced solid tumor such as melanoma, head and neck, liver or kidney cancer. This chain uses TRBV15 with TRBJ1-5; perhaps TRBD1 as D (5 bases). In DNA form, the CDR3 reads TGTGCCACCAGCAGAGTAAGGGGTGGGAGCAATCAGCCCCAGCATTTT. Translated, it gives CATSRVRGGSNQPQHF.